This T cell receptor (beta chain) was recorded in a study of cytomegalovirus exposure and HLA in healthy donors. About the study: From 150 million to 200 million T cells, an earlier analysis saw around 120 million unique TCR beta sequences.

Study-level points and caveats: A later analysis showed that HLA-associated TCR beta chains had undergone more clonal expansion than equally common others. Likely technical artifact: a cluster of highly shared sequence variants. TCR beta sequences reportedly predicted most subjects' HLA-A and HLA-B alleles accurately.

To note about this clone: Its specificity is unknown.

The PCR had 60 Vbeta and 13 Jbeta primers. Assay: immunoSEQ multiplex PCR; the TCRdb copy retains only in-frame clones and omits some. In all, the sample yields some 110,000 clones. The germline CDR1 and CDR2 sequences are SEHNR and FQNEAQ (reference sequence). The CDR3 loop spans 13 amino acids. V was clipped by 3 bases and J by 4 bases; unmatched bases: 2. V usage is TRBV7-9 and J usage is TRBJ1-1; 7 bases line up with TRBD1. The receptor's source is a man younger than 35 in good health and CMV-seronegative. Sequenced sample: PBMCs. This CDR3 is CASSFAGGTEAFF. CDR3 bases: TGTGCCAGCAGCTTTGCAGGGGGCACTGAAGCTTTCTTT.